The 4 T cell receptor beta chains listed next were all sequenced from one sample in a study of blood T cell repertoires in COVID-19. TCRdb's table, derived via immunoSEQ multiplex PCR, lists solely in-frame clones and lacks some. The sample includes 150,000 to 180,000 clones, roughly 84% of them seen just once. The sample taken for sequencing was peripheral blood. The origin of the receptors is a woman in her fifties or sixties with COVID-19, enrolled during active disease.

CDR3 residues: CSAWGGSTDTQYF. CDR3 DNA sequence: TGCAGCGCATGGGGGGGAAGTACAGATACGCAGTATTTT. This chain uses TRBV29-1 with TRBJ2-3, with TRBD2 identical over 7 bases. Unmatched junction bases numbered 7, after V lost 7 bases and J lost 3 bases. The CDR3 extends over 13 amino acids. Germline V gene lookup returns CDR1 SQVTM and CDR2 ANQGSEA.

The chain carries TRBV7-2 and TRBJ1-1; D gene unclear. The CDR3 covers 14 residues. From germline, CDR1 is SGHTA and CDR2 FQGNSA. The V gene lost 5 bases and the J gene lost 2 bases, with 12 bases spanning the gap. The CDR3 spells CASSSWAGNTEAFF. The CDR3 region has the DNA TGTGCCAGCAGCAGCTGGGCGGGAAACACTGAAGCTTTCTTT.

With respect to this clone: The identical CDR3 is also encoded by other nucleotide sequences in the sample. The V gene is TRBV7-9, the J gene TRBJ2-1; no reliable D call. Trimming pared 1 base from V and 2 bases from J, leaving 9 bases between. CDR3 size: 15 residues. Germline values: CDR1 SEHNR, CDR2 FQNEAQ (reference sequence). CDR3 in amino acids: CASSLDGSTYNEQFF. The DNA for the CDR3 is TGTGCCAGCAGCTTAGACGGTAGTACCTACAATGAGCAGTTCTTC. The whole variable domain, filled in from reference TRBV7-9 and TRBJ2-1, reads DTGVSQNPRHKITKRGQNVTFRCDPISEHNRLYWYRQTLGQGPEFLTYFQNEAQLEKSRLLSDRFSAERPKGSFSTLEIQRTEQGDSAMYLCASSLDGSTYNEQFFGPGTRLTVL.

With regard to this clone: This sample also contains other DNA sequences that code for the same CDR3. The J gene is TRBJ1-3, the V gene TRBV6-1; D is uncertain. Germline-derived CDR1 and CDR2 are MNHNS and SASEGT. The ends were cut back, 3 bases at V and 1 base at J, with 7 bases in the middle. The CDR3 is 14 amino acids. The CDR3 is CASSDGASGNTIYF. CDR3 sequence (DNA): TGTGCCAGCAGTGATGGAGCGTCTGGAAACACCATATATTTT.